Sequencing of this TCR beta chain was carried out in a study of blood T cell repertoires in COVID-19. This clone showed up just a few times. Germline lookup yields CDR1 SGHRS and CDR2 YFSETQ. The CDR3 runs 13 residues. Trimming stripped 0 bases from V and 5 bases from J, with 6 bases between. The table came from immunoSEQ multiplex PCR; TCRdb's copy has only in-frame clones and leaves some out. The table shows about 360,000 clones, with more than 85% occurring only once. The sequenced material came from peripheral blood. The TCR originated in a human donor in a cohort sampled during active COVID-19. This chain uses TRBV5-1 with TRBJ1-5; D is ambiguous. CDR3 region: CASSLGADQPQHF. The CDR3, as DNA: TGCGCCAGCAGCTTGGGGGCCGATCAGCCCCAGCATTTT.